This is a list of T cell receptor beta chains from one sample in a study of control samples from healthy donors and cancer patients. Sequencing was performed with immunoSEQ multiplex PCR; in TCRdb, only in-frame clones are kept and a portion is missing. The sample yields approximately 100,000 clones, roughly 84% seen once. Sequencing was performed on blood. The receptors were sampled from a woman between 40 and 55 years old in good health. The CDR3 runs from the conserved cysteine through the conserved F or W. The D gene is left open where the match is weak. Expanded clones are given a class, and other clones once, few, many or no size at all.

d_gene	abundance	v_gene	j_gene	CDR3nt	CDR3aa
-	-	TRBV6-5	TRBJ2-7	TGTGCCAGCAGTTACTTCCCGGAGTATTACGAGCAGTACTTC	CASSYFPEYYEQYF
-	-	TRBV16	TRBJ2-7	TGTGCCAGCAGCCAATTAGAGGTACCGCACGAGCAGTACTTC	CASSQLEVPHEQYF
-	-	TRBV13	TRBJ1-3	TGTGCCAGCAGCTTAAGACACTCGCCCTCTGGAAACACCATATATTTT	CASSLRHSPSGNTIYF
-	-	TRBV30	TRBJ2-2	TGTGCCTGGAGTGTCAGACAGGTTTTCGGGGAGCTGTTTTTT	CAWSVRQVFGELFF
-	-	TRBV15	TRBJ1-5	TGTGCCACCAGCAGAGAGGCAGGGTTTCAGCCCCAGCATTTT	CATSREAGFQPQHF
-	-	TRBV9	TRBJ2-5	TGTGCCAGCAGCACGCGAGGGGTGCGGGAGACCCAGTACTTC	CASSTRGVRETQYF
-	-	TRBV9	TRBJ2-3	TGTGCCAGCAGCCCCTTTCCGCGAGTCGAGGACACAGATACGCAGTATTTT	CASSPFPRVEDTDTQYF
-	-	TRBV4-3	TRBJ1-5	TGCGCCAGCAGCCAAGATTTGGTCACTTCAGATAATCAGCCCCAGCATTTT	CASSQDLVTSDNQPQHF
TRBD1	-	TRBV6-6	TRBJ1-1	TGTGCCAGCAGCCGACAGGGGGTGAACACTGAAGCTTTCTTT	CASSRQGVNTEAFF
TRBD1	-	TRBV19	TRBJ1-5	TGTGCCAGTAACAAAGACAGGGTGGATCAGCCCCAGCATTTT	CASNKDRVDQPQHF
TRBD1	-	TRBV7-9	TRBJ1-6	TGTGCCAGCAGCTCCTCAGGGGGCAGCTCCTATAATTCACCCCTCCACTTT	CASSSSGGSSYNSPLHF
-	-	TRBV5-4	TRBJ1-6	TGTGCCAGCAGCTCAGGAGTTGATAATTCACCCCTCCACTTT	CASSSGVDNSPLHF
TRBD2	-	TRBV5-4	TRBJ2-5	TGTGCCAGCAGCTTGTTGGGGGAGGGCAGAGAGACCCAGTACTTC	CASSLLGEGRETQYF
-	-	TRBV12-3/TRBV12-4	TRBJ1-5	TGTGCCAGCAGTCCCGGGATAAATCAGCCCCAGCATTTT	CASSPGINQPQHF
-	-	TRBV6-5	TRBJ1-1	TGTGCCAGCAAAGAATTTCACGATGAAGCTTTCTTT	CASKEFHDEAFF
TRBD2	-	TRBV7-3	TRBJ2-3	TGTGCCAGCAGCTGGGCTAGCGGGGGCCCAGATACGCAGTATTTT	CASSWASGGPDTQYF
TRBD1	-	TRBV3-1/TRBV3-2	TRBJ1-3	TGTGCCAGCAGCCAGTCCGGGACAGGGTCTGGAAACACCATATATTTT	CASSQSGTGSGNTIYF
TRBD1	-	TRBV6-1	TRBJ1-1	TGTGCCAGCAGTGAATCGGACAGGCAAGCTTTCTTT	CASSESDRQAFF
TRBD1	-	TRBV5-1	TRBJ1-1	TGCGCCAGCAGCTTGGGACAGGGGGCGCCCACTGAAGCTTTCTTT	CASSLGQGAPTEAFF
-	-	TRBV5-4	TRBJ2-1	TGTGCCAGCAGCTTAGGGCCGAGCTCCTACAATGAGCAGTTCTTC	CASSLGPSSYNEQFF
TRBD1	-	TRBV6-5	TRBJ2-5	TGTGCCAGCAGTTCCTACGGACAGGGGGCCGAGACCCAGTACTTC	CASSSYGQGAETQYF
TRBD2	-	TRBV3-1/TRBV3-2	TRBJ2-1	TGTGCCAGCAGCCCAGCGGGGACTACCTACAATGAGCAGTTCTTC	CASSPAGTTYNEQFF
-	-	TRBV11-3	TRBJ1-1	TGTGCCAGCAGCTTGGACCCAGCTGTGAACACTGAAGCTTTCTTT	CASSLDPAVNTEAFF
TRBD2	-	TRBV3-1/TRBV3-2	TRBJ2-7	TGTGCCAGCAGCCAGTCCGACTCCGGGGGGACGGAGCAGTACTTC	CASSQSDSGGTEQYF
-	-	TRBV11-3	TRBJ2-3	TGTGCCAGCAGCTTTAGCGTGGGCACAGATACGCAGTATTTT	CASSFSVGTDTQYF
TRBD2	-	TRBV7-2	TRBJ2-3	TGTGCCAGCAGCAGACTAGCGGGGACTAAAACAGATACGCAGTATTTT	CASSRLAGTKTDTQYF
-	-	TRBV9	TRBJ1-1	TGTGCCAGCAGCAGAGAGGTGGGTTACGGCACTGAAGCTTTCTTT	CASSREVGYGTEAFF
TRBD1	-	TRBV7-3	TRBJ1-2	TGTGCCAGCAGCCGAGGACAGGGCCCTTTCTCCTTC	CASSRGQGPFSF
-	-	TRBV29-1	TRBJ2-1	TGCAGCGTAGGTATCCAGGGTGTTGAGCAGTTCTTC	CSVGIQGVEQFF
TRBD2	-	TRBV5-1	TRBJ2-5	TGCGCCAGCAGCTCGGTGGGGGGGGAGACCCAGTACTTC	CASSSVGGETQYF
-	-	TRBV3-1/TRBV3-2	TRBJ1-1	TGTGCCAGCAGCCCCTGGGGCACTGAAGCTTTCTTT	CASSPWGTEAFF
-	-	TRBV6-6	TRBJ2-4	TGTGCCAGCAGTTATAAGTCAATAGCCAAAAACATTCAGTACTTC	CASSYKSIAKNIQYF
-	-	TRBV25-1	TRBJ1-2	TGTGCCAGCAGTGCCTCAGGGTTCGGGTATGGCTACACCTTC	CASSASGFGYGYTF
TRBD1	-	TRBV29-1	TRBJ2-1	TGCAGCGCACGGACAGGGGGTAGCTCCTACAATGAGCAGTTCTTC	CSARTGGSSYNEQFF
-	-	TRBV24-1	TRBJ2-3	TGTGCCACCAAGGACAAAACGCCGACAGATACGCAGTATTTT	CATKDKTPTDTQYF
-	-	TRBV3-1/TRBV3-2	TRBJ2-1	TGTGCCAGCAGCCAACTCTTGGACAATGAGCAGTTCTTC	CASSQLLDNEQFF
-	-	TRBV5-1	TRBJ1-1	TGCGCCAGCAGCTTGGCAGGGATGAACACTGAAGCTTTCTTT	CASSLAGMNTEAFF
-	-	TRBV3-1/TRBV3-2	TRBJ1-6	TGTGCCAGCAGCCAAACCACCAGGAGTTTTGATAATTCACCCCTCCACTTT	CASSQTTRSFDNSPLHF
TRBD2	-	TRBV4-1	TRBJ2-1	TGCGCCAGCAGCCAAGGTCTAGCGGGCTCCTACAATGAGCAGTTCTTC	CASSQGLAGSYNEQFF
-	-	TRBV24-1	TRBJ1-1	TGTGCCACCTCAACGGGACCTACGAACACTGAAGCTTTCTTT	CATSTGPTNTEAFF
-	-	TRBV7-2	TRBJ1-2	TGTGCCAGCAGCTTAGAGCAACAGGGTTATGGCTACACCTTC	CASSLEQQGYGYTF
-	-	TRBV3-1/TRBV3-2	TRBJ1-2	TGTGCCAGCAGCCTCATGACCTATGGCTATACCTTC	CASSLMTYGYTF
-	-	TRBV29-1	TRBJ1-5	TGCAGCGTTATGACCGGCAATCAGCCCCAGCATTTT	CSVMTGNQPQHF
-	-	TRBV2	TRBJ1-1	TGTGCCAGCAGCCCTCTCCAACGGGACGAAAACTGCTTCTTT	CASSPLQRDENCFF
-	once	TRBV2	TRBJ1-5	TGTGCCAGCAGGACGGGACTGAACCTATATAGCAATCAGCCCCAGCATTTT	CASRTGLNLYSNQPQHF
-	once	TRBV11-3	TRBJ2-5	TGTGCCAGCAGCTTAGGCCAGCGAGTGGAGACCCAGTACTTC	CASSLGQRVETQYF
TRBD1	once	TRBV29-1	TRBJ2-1	TGCAGCGTTGAAGATCCGACAGGGAAAGTCCACAATGAGCAGTTCTTC	CSVEDPTGKVHNEQFF
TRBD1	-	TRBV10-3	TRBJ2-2	TGTGCCATCAGTTCGACAGGGGACACCGGGGAGCTGTTTTTT	CAISSTGDTGELFF
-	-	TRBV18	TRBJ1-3	TGTGCCAGCTCACCGGAAGGGCATGGGAGAAACACCATATATTTT	CASSPEGHGRNTIYF
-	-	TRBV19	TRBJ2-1	TGTGCCAGTAGTATTGGCAGGACCAACAATGAGCAGTTCTTC	CASSIGRTNNEQFF
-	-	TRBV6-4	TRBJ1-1	TGTGCCAGCAGTGACTCGAACAGGATCGGCGAAGCTTTCTTT	CASSDSNRIGEAFF
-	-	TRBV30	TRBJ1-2	TGTGCCTTCACCGGGCAGGGCCCTAACTATGGCTACACCTTC	CAFTGQGPNYGYTF
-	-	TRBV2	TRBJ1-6	TGTGCCAGCAGTGCCACGGAAATCGATAATTCACCCCTCCACTTT	CASSATEIDNSPLHF
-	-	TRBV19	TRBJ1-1	TGTGCCAGTAGCGGACAGTTGAACACTGAAGCTTTCTTT	CASSGQLNTEAFF
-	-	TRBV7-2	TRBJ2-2	TGTGCCAGCAGCTCTTACACCGGGGAGCTGTTTTTT	CASSSYTGELFF